Presented here are 13 T cell receptor beta chains from one specimen sequenced in a study of shared clonotypes between healthy human individuals. Only in-frame clones appear in the TCRdb table, and some are missing; sequencing was by immunoSEQ multiplex PCR. The sample lists some 500,000 clones; approximately 95% were seen once. Sample: naive CD4+ T cells sorted from blood. Subset defined: CD45RA+ positively selected. The receptors originated from a woman in her twenties or thirties in good health.

The J gene is TRBJ2-7, the V gene TRBV4-1, with D tentatively TRBD1 or TRBD2 (5 bases each). Germline V lookup: CDR1 MGHRA, CDR2 YSYEKL. With 1 base removed from V and 4 bases from J, the gap between germline ends came to 17 bases. The CDR3 covers 16 residues. CDR3 loop: CASSQGSGGKRYEQYF. In DNA form, the CDR3 reads TGCGCCAGCAGCCAAGGCAGTGGGGGTAAAAGGTACGAGCAGTACTTC.

This chain joins TRBV7-2 and TRBJ2-5; 11 bases line up with TRBD2. The CDR3 is 14 amino acids. In germline, CDR1 is SGHTA, CDR2 FQGNSA. J was trimmed by 4 bases and V by 5 bases; bases with no gene match: 3. The CDR3: CASSTGLAGETQYF. CDR3 nucleotide sequence: TGTGCCAGCAGCACCGGACTAGCGGGAGAGACCCAGTACTTC.

This chain joins TRBV6-5 and TRBJ1-1; no reliable D call. The CDR3 extends over 14 amino acids. The germline V gene has CDR1 MNHEY and CDR2 SVGAGI. V lost 6 bases and J 6 bases, leaving 17 bases between the germline ends. CDR3 amino acids: CASRGSRKLAEAFF. The CDR3 bases are TGTGCCAGCAGGGGGTCGAGGAAACTGGCTGAAGCTTTCTTT.

The rearrangement links TRBV10-3 to TRBJ2-1; 8 bases agree with TRBD2. Germline CDR1 ENHRY, CDR2 SYGVKD. With 11 bases clipped from V and 0 bases from J, the junction kept 6 bases outside the gene matches. This CDR3 region has 14 residues. The chain's CDR3 is CASRSGSSYNEQFF. CDR3 nucleotides: TGTGCCTCCAGAAGCGGGAGCTCCTACAATGAGCAGTTCTTC.

The V call is TRBV6-6, the J call TRBJ2-7; 9 bases fit TRBD1. The CDR3 contains 15 residues. CDR1 is MNHNY, CDR2 SVGAGI, per germline (reference sequence). V lost 0 bases and J lost 6; bases outside the gene matches: 6. The DNA for the CDR3 is TGTGCCAGCAGTTACTCTTGGGACAGGGCATCCGAGCAGTACTTC. Translating it yields CASSYSWDRASEQYF.

The chain joins TRBV4-1 to TRBJ2-5; TRBD1 or TRBD2 may be the D gene (6 bases each). Judging by the DNA end, TRBJ2-7 fits better; the J call may be wrong. The CDR3 extends over 15 amino acids. CDR1 and CDR2 (germline): MGHRA, YSYEKL. For the CDR3, the DNA is TGCGCCAGCAGCCAACCGACGTCGGGGGCTGGCGAGCAGTACTTC. As protein: CASSQPTSGAGEQYF.

This rearrangement joins TRBV7-2 to TRBJ2-3; D gene ambiguous. The V gene's germline CDR1 is SGHTA and CDR2 FQGNSA. CDR3 size: 14 residues. The V and J ends lost 0 bases and 2 bases respectively, with 6 bases between them. CDR3 residues: CASSLAGLTDTQYF. In nucleotides, the CDR3 is TGTGCCAGCAGCTTAGCGGGTCTCACAGATACGCAGTATTTT.

As for this clone: Other DNA sequences of this sample code for an identical CDR3. The chain's CDR3 is CASSEQRSSYNEQFF. As DNA, the CDR3 is TGTGCCAGCAGTGAACAGAGGAGCTCCTACAATGAGCAGTTCTTC. The chain links TRBV2 to TRBJ2-1, with D unresolved. Germline assignment: CDR1 SNHLY and CDR2 FYNNEI. Trimming took 2 bases from V and 0 from J, leaving 8 bases between them. The CDR3 length is 15 residues.

The rearrangement joins TRBV28 to TRBJ2-7; 9 nucleotides line up with TRBD1. Germline assignment: CDR1 MDHEN and CDR2 SYDVKM. The trim removed 6 bases at V and 2 bases at J, leaving 5 bases unmatched. CDR3 length: 14 residues. The CDR3 loop is CASRLQGAAYEQYF. DNA for the CDR3: TGTGCCAGCAGACTACAGGGGGCCGCCTACGAGCAGTACTTC.

This rearrangement joins TRBV9 to TRBJ1-4; D is unresolved. The CDR3 runs to 13 residues. V was shortened by 3 bases and J by 7 bases, with 10 bases between the two germline ends. Germline CDR1 and CDR2: SGDLS and YYNGEE. The CDR3: CASSAAFGEKLFF. The CDR3 bases are TGTGCCAGCAGCGCCGCTTTCGGTGAAAAACTGTTTTTT.

This rearrangement joins TRBV11-2 to TRBJ2-5; D is unclear. Trimming took 5 bases from V and 5 from J, leaving 15 bases between them. This CDR3 has 14 residues. Germline loops: CDR1 SGHAT, CDR2 FQNNGV. The CDR3 nucleotides are TGTGCCAGCAGCCTGGGCCTGCTGGGGGAGACCCAGTACTTC. Amino acid sequence: CASSLGLLGETQYF. The variable domain in full, with the rest retrieved from reference TRBV11-2 and TRBJ2-5, is EAGVAQSPRYKIIEKRQSVAFWCNPISGHATLYWYQQILGQGPKLLIQFQNNGVVDDSQLPKDRFSAERLKGVDSTLKIQPAKLEDSAVYLCASSLGLLGETQYFGPGTRLLVL.

In DNA, the CDR3 is TGCGCCAGCAGCTTGTGGGGACTAACTCAAGAGACCCAGTACTTC. Its translation: CASSLWGLTQETQYF. The chain carries TRBV5-1 and TRBJ2-5, with 7 bases that match TRBD2. The V gene's germline CDR1 is SGHRS and CDR2 YFSETQ. CDR3 length: 15 residues. The ends lost 1 base at V and 2 bases at J; junction bases unmatched: 5.

The V call is TRBV7-2, the J call TRBJ2-6; D gene unclear. The V gene's germline CDR1 is SGHTA and CDR2 FQGNSA. Trimming left V 5 bases short and J 0 bases short, with 5 bases between. This CDR3 contains 14 residues. CDR3 coding DNA: TGTGCCAGCAGCCGTATCTCTGGGGCCAACGTCCTGACTTTC. This codes for CASSRISGANVLTF.